This T cell receptor (beta chain) stems from a study of cytomegalovirus exposure and HLA in healthy donors. This CDR3 has 15 residues. Germline-derived CDR1 and CDR2 are MDHEN and SYDVKM. Of note for this clone: Relative to the germline gene, one junction end is altered; a read error may explain this.

PCR amplification relied on 60 Vbeta primers (plus 13 Jbeta primers). The table came from immunoSEQ multiplex PCR; TCRdb's copy has only in-frame clones and leaves some out. The table lists more than 150,000 clones, 65% to 80% of them singletons. The chain links TRBV28 to TRBJ2-5, with 8 bases identical to TRBD1. The specimen sequenced was PBMCs. The sequence came from a woman in her thirties or forties in good health and CMV-seropositive. For the CDR3, the DNA is TGTGCCAGCGGTTTAATGGGACAGGCTAAAGAGACCCAGTACTTC. Translation gives CASGLMGQAKETQYF.